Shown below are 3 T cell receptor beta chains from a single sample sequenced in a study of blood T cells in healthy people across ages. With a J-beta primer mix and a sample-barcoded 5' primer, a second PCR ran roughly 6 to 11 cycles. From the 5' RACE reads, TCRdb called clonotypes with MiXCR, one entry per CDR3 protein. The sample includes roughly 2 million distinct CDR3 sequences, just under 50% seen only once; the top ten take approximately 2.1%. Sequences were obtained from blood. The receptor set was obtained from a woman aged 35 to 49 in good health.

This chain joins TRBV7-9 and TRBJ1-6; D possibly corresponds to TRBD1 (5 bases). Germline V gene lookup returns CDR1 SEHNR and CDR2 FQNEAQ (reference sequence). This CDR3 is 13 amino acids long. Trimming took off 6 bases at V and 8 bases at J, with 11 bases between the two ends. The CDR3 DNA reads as TGTGCCAGCAGGGGACTCCCGGATTCACCCCTCCACTTT. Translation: CASRGLPDSPLHF.

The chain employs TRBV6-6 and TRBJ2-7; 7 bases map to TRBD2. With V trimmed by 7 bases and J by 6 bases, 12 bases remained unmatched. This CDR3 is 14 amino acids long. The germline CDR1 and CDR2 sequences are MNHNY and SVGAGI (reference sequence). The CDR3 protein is CASTPRGDPSEQYF. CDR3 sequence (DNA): TGTGCCAGCACACCCCGGGGGGACCCAAGCGAGCAGTACTTC.

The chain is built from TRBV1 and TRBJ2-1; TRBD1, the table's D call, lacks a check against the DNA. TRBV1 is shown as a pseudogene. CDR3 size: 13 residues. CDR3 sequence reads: CTSSQVRGDEQFF. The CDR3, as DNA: TGCACCAGCAGCCAAGTGAGGGGAGACGAGCAGTTCTTC.